The rows below give T cell receptor beta chains drawn from one sample of a study of chemoradiotherapy in HPV16-positive cancers. Only in-frame clones appear in the TCRdb table, and some are missing; sequencing was by immunoSEQ multiplex PCR. The table has 6,000 to 8,000 clones, about 88% seen once. This material consisted of tumor tissue, taken from a patient who underwent chemoradiotherapy. The receptor source for this set is a human donor with HPV-associated anogenital cancer. CDR3s include the opening cysteine and the closing phenylalanine or tryptophan. The order of the fields is D gene, V gene, clone size, J gene, CDR3 DNA, CDR3 protein. A D gene is named only where the DNA matches it firmly. Rows give clone size only sometimes, using once, few, many, or a class for an expanded clone.

d_gene: NA
v_gene: TRBV28
abundance: NA
j_gene: TRBJ1-5
CDR3nt: TGTGCCAGCAGTTCCCCGGAGGAGACAGCCCGGGGTAGAAGCAATCAGCCCCAGCATTTT
CDR3aa: CASSSPEETARGRSNQPQHF

d_gene: NA
v_gene: TRBV27
abundance: NA
j_gene: TRBJ1-2
CDR3nt: TGTGCCAGCAGTTTATCGGGGGGGGCGTCGGGATATGGCTACACCTTC
CDR3aa: CASSLSGGASGYGYTF

d_gene: TRBD2
v_gene: TRBV4-2
abundance: NA
j_gene: TRBJ2-7
CDR3nt: TGTGCCAGCAGCCCGTTGACTAGCGGTGGACCCTACGAGCAGTACTTC
CDR3aa: CASSPLTSGGPYEQYF

d_gene: NA
v_gene: TRBV2
abundance: few
j_gene: TRBJ1-1
CDR3nt: TGTGCCAGCAGTGGGGTTAATATGGACACTGAAGCTTTCTTT
CDR3aa: CASSGVNMDTEAFF

d_gene: NA
v_gene: TRBV29-1
abundance: NA
j_gene: TRBJ1-1
CDR3nt: TGCAGCGTTGAACAGGACCGCGAAGCTTTCTTT
CDR3aa: CSVEQDREAFF

d_gene: NA
v_gene: TRBV5-5
abundance: NA
j_gene: TRBJ2-3
CDR3nt: TGTGCCAGCAGCTTTGGCCTAGGTTCCACAGATACGCAGTATTTT
CDR3aa: CASSFGLGSTDTQYF

d_gene: TRBD1
v_gene: TRBV5-6
abundance: NA
j_gene: TRBJ1-3
CDR3nt: TGTGCCAGCAGACAGCAGGGGGGTACTGGAAACACCATATATTTT
CDR3aa: CASRQQGGTGNTIYF

d_gene: TRBD1
v_gene: TRBV13
abundance: NA
j_gene: TRBJ2-1
CDR3nt: TGTGCCAGCAGCTCCCGGGACAGGGGGTCCCGTGAGCAGTTCTTC
CDR3aa: CASSSRDRGSREQFF

d_gene: NA
v_gene: TRBV5-1
abundance: NA
j_gene: TRBJ2-3
CDR3nt: TGCGCCAGCAGCTTGGGAATAGCGGACACAGATACGCAGTATTTT
CDR3aa: CASSLGIADTDTQYF

d_gene: NA
v_gene: TRBV7-3
abundance: NA
j_gene: TRBJ2-3
CDR3nt: TGTGCCAGCAGTCCCGGAACCACAGATACGCAGTATTTT
CDR3aa: CASSPGTTDTQYF

d_gene: TRBD1
v_gene: TRBV29-1
abundance: NA
j_gene: TRBJ2-3
CDR3nt: TGCAGCGCAACAGGGGCTCCTAGCACAGATACGCAGTATTTT
CDR3aa: CSATGAPSTDTQYF

d_gene: NA
v_gene: TRBV7-2
abundance: NA
j_gene: TRBJ2-7
CDR3nt: TGTGCCAGCAGCTTGGGACCGGCGAACTACGAGCAGTACTTC
CDR3aa: CASSLGPANYEQYF

d_gene: NA
v_gene: TRBV5-6
abundance: NA
j_gene: TRBJ1-6
CDR3nt: TGTGCCAGCAGCTTGGGGTCCGGGGGCCAAGTAAATTCACCCCTCCACTTT
CDR3aa: CASSLGSGGQVNSPLHF

d_gene: NA
v_gene: TRBV5-6
abundance: NA
j_gene: TRBJ1-1
CDR3nt: TGTGCCAGCAGCTTGGCGGTTTCTGAAGCTTTCTTT
CDR3aa: CASSLAVSEAFF

d_gene: TRBD2
v_gene: TRBV7-6
abundance: once
j_gene: TRBJ2-2
CDR3nt: TGTGCCAGCAGCTACTTAGCGGGAGAGGGCACCGGGGAGCTGTTTTTT
CDR3aa: CASSYLAGEGTGELFF

d_gene: NA
v_gene: TRBV6-5
abundance: NA
j_gene: TRBJ1-2
CDR3nt: TGTGCCAGCAGTGGTCTACAGAGTTCCTATGGCTACACCTTC
CDR3aa: CASSGLQSSYGYTF

d_gene: NA
v_gene: TRBV5-1
abundance: NA
j_gene: TRBJ2-2
CDR3nt: TGCGCCAGCAGCTTGGCAGCATCGGGCACCGGGGAGCTGTTTTTT
CDR3aa: CASSLAASGTGELFF

d_gene: TRBD2
v_gene: TRBV30
abundance: NA
j_gene: TRBJ2-1
CDR3nt: TGTGCCTCTGATGCCGGGACTAGCGCCAATGAGCAGTTCTTC
CDR3aa: CASDAGTSANEQFF

d_gene: NA
v_gene: TRBV7-2
abundance: once
j_gene: TRBJ1-2
CDR3nt: TGTGCCAGCAGCCCCCGGAGGACAAGTAACTATGGCTACACCTTC
CDR3aa: CASSPRRTSNYGYTF

d_gene: NA
v_gene: TRBV7-8
abundance: NA
j_gene: TRBJ2-2
CDR3nt: TGTGCCAGCAGCTTAGCCCTAGTGAGCGCCGGGGAGCTGTTTTTT
CDR3aa: CASSLALVSAGELFF

d_gene: NA
v_gene: TRBV7-9
abundance: NA
j_gene: TRBJ2-3
CDR3nt: TGTGCCAGCAGCTTAGGGGGGCCCGGGATCACAGATACGCAGTATTTT
CDR3aa: CASSLGGPGITDTQYF

d_gene: TRBD1
v_gene: TRBV30
abundance: NA
j_gene: TRBJ1-4
CDR3nt: TGTGCCTGGAGCCCTAAGGGGGCAGGGGGCTATGAAAAACTGTTTTTT
CDR3aa: CAWSPKGAGGYEKLFF

d_gene: NA
v_gene: TRBV18
abundance: NA
j_gene: TRBJ1-1
CDR3nt: TGTGCCAGCTCACCCGACTCAGGGTTGGGTCACACTGAAGCTTTCTTT
CDR3aa: CASSPDSGLGHTEAFF

d_gene: TRBD1
v_gene: TRBV5-6
abundance: NA
j_gene: TRBJ1-3
CDR3nt: TGTGCCAGCAGCTTGAGGGGACAGGGTGTGAGAAACACCATATATTTT
CDR3aa: CASSLRGQGVRNTIYF